What follows are 6 T cell receptor beta chains derived from one specimen sequenced in a study of T cell clones after liver transplantation. Sequenced by immunoSEQ multiplex PCR; TCRdb stores in-frame clones only, minus some. The table has under 20,000 clones, 80% to 90% seen once. The sequencing here drew on CD8+ T cells from blood, taken roughly 3.5 years after liver transplant. The receptor set was obtained from a human patient who received a liver transplant. Some T cells may arise from the graft donor.

The chain is built from TRBV6-6 and TRBJ1-5; D ambiguous. Germline V gene sequence: CDR1 MNHNY, CDR2 SVGAGI (reference sequence). Trimming removed 0 bases at V and 6 bases at J, with 9 bases between. The CDR3 covers 14 residues. CDR3 sequence reads: CASSYSEGPQPQHF. Written as DNA, the CDR3 is TGTGCCAGCAGTTACTCGGAGGGCCCTCAGCCCCAGCATTTT.

V gene TRBV4-1 combines with J gene TRBJ2-2, with 8 bases that match TRBD2. V lost 0 bases, J lost 1 base, and 7 bases stayed unmatched. The CDR3 covers 18 residues. Per the germline V gene, CDR1 is MGHRA and CDR2 is YSYEKL. The CDR3 DNA is TGCGCCAGCAGCCAAGATAAGGGCGGGAGGAGGAACACCGGGGAGCTGTTTTTT. Encoded protein: CASSQDKGGRRNTGELFF.

The V gene is TRBV7-9, the J gene TRBJ1-2; 8 bases line up with TRBD1. The trim removed 8 bases at V and 6 bases at J, leaving 11 bases unmatched. Germline CDR1 is SEHNR and CDR2 is FQNEAQ (reference sequence). The CDR3 length is 14 residues. CDR3 protein: CASASADREDGYTF. CDR3 DNA: TGTGCCAGCGCCTCTGCGGACAGGGAGGATGGCTACACCTTC.

V and J are TRBV29-1 and TRBJ2-2, with D perhaps matching TRBD2 (6 bases). V was shortened by 2 bases and J by 10 bases, with 14 bases between the two germline ends. Germline assignment: CDR1 SQVTM and CDR2 ANQGSEA. CDR3 length equals 13 residues. CDR3 residues: CSVELGTGEELFF. The DNA of the CDR3 is TGCAGCGTTGAATTAGGGACGGGAGAGGAGCTGTTTTTT.

The chain has TRBV9 and TRBJ1-2; unclear D gene. The CDR3 length is 13 residues. Trimming shortened V by 0 bases and J by 3 bases, and 6 bases separated the two germline ends. The germline CDR1 and CDR2 sequences are SGDLS and YYNGEE. CDR3 nucleotides: TGTGCCAGCAGCGTAGTGGAGGACTATGGCTACACCTTC. Translating it yields CASSVVEDYGYTF.

The chain links TRBV16 to TRBJ2-1; TRBD2 matches 9 bases. The junction had 8 bases not matched to a gene; V was cut back by 2 bases and J by 0 bases. This CDR3 has 18 residues. Germline values: CDR1 KGHSY, CDR2 FQNENV. CDR3: CASSQTASGESSYNEQFF. In DNA, the CDR3 is TGTGCCAGCAGCCAAACTGCTAGCGGGGAGAGCTCCTACAATGAGCAGTTCTTC.